A single sample is the source of the 25 T cell receptor beta chains below, sequenced in a study of cytomegalovirus exposure and HLA in healthy donors. Generated by immunoSEQ multiplex PCR, the TCRdb table keeps only in-frame clones and is missing some. The sample lists tens of thousands of clones, 96% occurring once. The sequencing sample was made of PBMCs. These receptors were taken from a man between 18 and 35 years old in good health and CMV-seronegative.

This chain uses TRBV5-4 with TRBJ2-5, with 10 bases fitting TRBD2. The CDR3 spans 18 residues. CDR1 and CDR2 from the germline V gene are SGHNT and YYREEE (reference sequence). After removal of 4 bases from V and 5 bases from J, the junction contained 17 bases not matched to a gene. The CDR3 sequence: CASSPFGRSGRDSETQYF. The CDR3 bases are TGTGCCAGCAGCCCTTTTGGGCGAAGCGGGAGGGATAGTGAGACCCAGTACTTC. The variable domain in full, completed from reference TRBV5-4 and TRBJ2-5, reads ETGVTQSPTHLIKTRGQQVTLRCSSQSGHNTVSWYQQALGQGPQFIFQYYREEENGRGNFPPRFSGLQFPNYSSELNVNALELDDSALYLCASSPFGRSGRDSETQYFGPGTRLLVL.

About this clone: Its ends do not fully match the called genes, so a read error is possible. The chain is built from TRBV28 and TRBJ1-5; no reliable D call. The CDR3 has 12 residues. Germline CDR1 and CDR2: MDHEN and SYDVKM. In DNA, the CDR3 is TGTGCCAGCAGTTTGGATCCCAGGCCCAGCATTTTT. It is translated as CASSLDPRPSIF.

The chain links TRBV2 to TRBJ2-3; 14 positions agree with TRBD2. Germline CDR1 SNHLY, CDR2 FYNNEI. The V gene end was trimmed by 7 bases and the J gene end by 4 bases; junction bases not matched to a gene: 13. The CDR3 is 18 amino acids. The CDR3 sequence is CASMGLAGVDLRPDTQYF. CDR3 sequence (DNA): TGTGCCAGCATGGGACTAGCGGGAGTAGACTTGAGGCCAGATACGCAGTATTTT.

The V call is TRBV14, the J call TRBJ2-3; a possible D gene is TRBD1 (6 bases). The germline V gene has CDR1 SGHDN and CDR2 FVKESK. The CDR3 contains 15 residues. V was trimmed by 2 bases and J by 2 bases, leaving 11 bases between them. The DNA of the CDR3 is TGTGCCAGCAGCCAACAAGGACAGACCACAGATACGCAGTATTTT. It encodes CASSQQGQTTDTQYF. The complete variable domain, with remaining parts taken from reference TRBV14 and TRBJ2-3, reads EAGVTQFPSHSVIEKGQTVTLRCDPISGHDNLYWYRRVMGKEIKFLLHFVKESKQDESGMPNNRFLAERTGGTYSTLKVQPAELEDSGVYFCASSQQGQTTDTQYFGPGTRLTVL.

V usage is TRBV7-9 and J usage is TRBJ2-2; the D gene is possibly TRBD1 (5 bases). The CDR3 has 16 amino acids. V lost 1 base to trimming and J lost 2 bases, with 11 bases between them. Germline V gene sequence: CDR1 SEHNR, CDR2 FQNEAQ (reference sequence). CDR3 region: CASSLGQQANTGELFF. CDR3 in DNA: TGTGCCAGCAGCTTAGGACAGCAAGCTAACACCGGGGAGCTGTTTTTT. Combining the CDR3 with reference TRBV7-9 and TRBJ2-2 gives the whole variable domain DTGVSQNPRHKITKRGQNVTFRCDPISEHNRLYWYRQTLGQGPEFLTYFQNEAQLEKSRLLSDRFSAERPKGSFSTLEIQRTEQGDSAMYLCASSLGQQANTGELFFGEGSRLTVL.

V gene TRBV5-1 combines with J gene TRBJ1-4, with D perhaps matching TRBD1 (6 bases). V lost 1 base, J lost 6 bases, and 13 bases lay in between. This CDR3 region has 15 residues. Germline CDR1 is SGHRS and CDR2 is YFSETQ. The CDR3 spells CASSLSRDIYEKLFF. CDR3 nucleotides: TGCGCCAGCAGCTTGTCCCGGGACATATATGAAAAACTGTTTTTT.

This chain joins TRBV4-1 and TRBJ1-4, with a weak D call TRBD1 (6 bases). The CDR3 sequence is 13 residues long. Germline V gene data show CDR1 as MGHRA and CDR2 as YSYEKL. V lost 4 bases and J 8 bases, leaving 11 bases between the germline ends. The CDR3 region is CASSRTVEEKLFF. CDR3 DNA sequence: TGCGCCAGCAGCCGGACAGTCGAGGAAAAACTGTTTTTT.

The chain recombines TRBV18 with TRBJ2-1; 8 nucleotides agree with TRBD2. The CDR3 is made up of 17 amino acids. The germline CDR1 and CDR2 sequences are KGHSH and LQKENI. V shed 2 bases, J shed 2 bases, and the junction held 8 bases outside the gene matches. CDR3 protein: CASSPDKGLGAYNEQFF. In DNA form, the CDR3 reads TGTGCCAGCTCACCAGACAAGGGACTAGGGGCCTACAATGAGCAGTTCTTC.

The J gene is TRBJ2-1, the V gene TRBV7-9; 7 nucleotides match TRBD2. The V gene's germline CDR1 is SEHNR and CDR2 FQNEAQ (reference sequence). The length of the CDR3 is 14 residues. V lost 7 bases and J lost 3; bases outside the gene matches: 6. CDR3 DNA sequence: TGTGCCAGCACCCCATGGGACTACTACAATGAGCAGTTCTTC. It yields the protein CASTPWDYYNEQFF.

This chain joins TRBV18 and TRBJ1-2, with 7 nucleotides matching TRBD1. V trimming: 4 bases; J trimming: 0 bases; junction bases outside the gene matches: 2. From germline, CDR1 is KGHSH and CDR2 LQKENI. This CDR3 is 14 amino acids long. The CDR3 protein is CASSLGQPNYGYTF. In DNA, the CDR3 is TGTGCCAGCTCACTGGGACAGCCTAACTATGGCTACACCTTC.

This clone was picked up one time. The chain uses TRBV30 and TRBJ1-2; D is undetermined. The germline CDR1 and CDR2 sequences are GTSNPN and SVGIG (reference sequence). CDR3 length equals 13 residues. Between the trimmed V and J ends, which lost 7 bases and 0 bases, there was a span of 12 bases. CDR3 bases: TGTGCCTCCTGGAGTAAATCTAACTATGGCTACACCTTC. Translating it yields CASWSKSNYGYTF.

This sequence joins TRBV6-1 and TRBJ2-7, with D possibly TRBD2 on 5 matching bases. V gave up 2 bases and J gave up 0 bases, with 8 bases separating them. Germline CDR1 and CDR2: MNHNS and SASEGT. The CDR3 loop spans 14 amino acids. The CDR3 region has the DNA TGTGCCAGCAGTGAATTACGGGACTCCTACGAGCAGTACGTC. This encodes CASSELRDSYEQYV.

V usage is TRBV19 and J usage is TRBJ1-4, with unresolved D. The ends were cut back, 4 bases at V and 5 bases at J, with 11 bases in the middle. The germline gives CDR1 LNHDA, CDR2 SQIVND (reference sequence). The CDR3 is 14 amino acids. The CDR3 nucleotides read TGTGCCAGTAGTAGAACGGAACTAAATGAAAAACTGTTTTTT. Translation: CASSRTELNEKLFF.

The V call is TRBV27, the J call TRBJ1-4; a possible D gene is TRBD1 (6 bases). V shed 7 bases and J shed 5 bases, with 20 bases lying between them. The CDR3 sequence is 16 residues long. Germline V gene lookup returns CDR1 MNHEY and CDR2 SMNVEV (reference sequence). The chain's CDR3 is CASKKDDRSGNEKLFF. The CDR3 DNA sequence: TGTGCCAGCAAAAAAGATGACAGGTCGGGGAATGAAAAACTGTTTTTT.

V and J are TRBV9 and TRBJ1-2; 8 nucleotides align to TRBD1. The V gene's germline CDR1 is SGDLS and CDR2 YYNGEE. V dropped 1 base and J dropped 4; count of bases not matched to a gene: 6. This CDR3 comprises 15 residues. CDR3 sequence (DNA): TGTGCCAGCAGCGTAATCGGACAGGGTTCCTATGGCTACACCTTC. The encoded protein is CASSVIGQGSYGYTF.

The chain employs TRBV27 and TRBJ2-7; 10 bases are shared with TRBD2. This CDR3 region has 15 residues. The trim removed 0 bases at V and 6 bases at J, leaving 5 bases unmatched. In germline, CDR1 is MNHEY, CDR2 SMNVEV (reference sequence). In nucleotides, the CDR3 is TGTGCCAGCAGTTTATCGGCTAGCGGGAGAACCGAGCAGTACTTC. As protein: CASSLSASGRTEQYF.

The rearrangement links TRBV15 to TRBJ1-4; tentatively, D is TRBD1 (6 bases). Trimming left V 3 bases short and J 3 bases short, with 17 bases between. Per the germline V gene, CDR1 is LNHNV and CDR2 is YYDKDF (reference sequence). There are 17 residues in the CDR3. Here the CDR3 reads CATSSGYRQAPNEKLFF. The CDR3 region has the DNA TGTGCCACCAGCAGCGGATACCGACAGGCTCCTAATGAAAAACTGTTTTTT. The variable domain in full, completed from reference TRBV15 and TRBJ1-4, reads DAMVIQNPRYQVTQFGKPVTLSCSQTLNHNVMYWYQQKSSQAPKLLFHYYDKDFNNEADTPDNFQSRRPNTSFCFLDIRSPGLGDTAMYLCATSSGYRQAPNEKLFFGSGTQLSVL.

The sample holds a few counts of this clone. This sequence joins TRBV18 and TRBJ2-1; 7 bases are a match to TRBD1. Germline CDR1 KGHSH, CDR2 LQKENI. CDR3 length: 12 amino acids. The V and J ends lost 5 bases and 7 bases, in that order; junction bases with no gene match: 2. The CDR3 loop reads CASSSTGNEQFF. CDR3 nucleotide sequence: TGTGCCAGCTCATCGACAGGGAATGAGCAGTTCTTC.

The rearrangement joins TRBV19 to TRBJ1-6; D may be TRBD1 (6 bases). V was clipped by 4 bases and J by 7 bases, with 14 bases between them. Germline V gene sequence: CDR1 LNHDA, CDR2 SQIVND (reference sequence). The CDR3 loop spans 15 amino acids. Written as DNA, the CDR3 is TGTGCCAGTAGTAATGACAGGACAGCCAATTCACCCCTCCACTTT. It codes for CASSNDRTANSPLHF.

Only a few counts were recorded for this clone. The V gene is TRBV7-9, the J gene TRBJ1-2; 7 nucleotides match TRBD1. The CDR3 totals 16 residues. V shed 5 bases, J shed 0 bases, and the junction held 9 bases outside the gene matches. The germline V gene has CDR1 SEHNR and CDR2 FQNEAQ (reference sequence). The DNA for the CDR3 is TGTGCCAGCAGCGAATGGGGGACAGACGCTAACTATGGCTACACCTTC. Protein: CASSEWGTDANYGYTF.

V is TRBV5-1 and J is TRBJ2-2; D is unclear. This CDR3 region has 16 residues. Germline CDR1 and CDR2: SGHRS and YFSETQ. V was cut by 0 bases and J by 4 bases, with 13 bases left in between. CDR3 in DNA: TGCGCCAGCAGCTTGGACCTCACTTCGGGCACCGGGGAGCTGTTTTTT. It specifies CASSLDLTSGTGELFF.

The chain recombines TRBV18 with TRBJ2-7; a possible D gene is TRBD1 (5 bases). There are 14 residues in the CDR3. Germline V gene sequence: CDR1 KGHSH, CDR2 LQKENI. V gave up 0 bases and J gave up 2 bases, with 8 bases separating them. CDR3 amino acids: CASSPPTVTYEQYV. In DNA form, the CDR3 reads TGTGCCAGCTCACCACCGACAGTAACCTACGAGCAGTACGTC.

V gene TRBV10-1 combines with J gene TRBJ2-3; 12 bases fit TRBD2. Germline V gene data show CDR1 as WNHNN and CDR2 as SYGVQD (reference sequence). J lost 6 bases, V lost 6 bases, and 7 bases had no gene match. The CDR3 extends over 15 amino acids. CDR3 nucleotides: TGCGCCAGCAGCGGACTAGCGGGACCCTCTGATACGCAGTATTTT. Translation: CASSGLAGPSDTQYF.

The chain employs TRBV6-1 and TRBJ2-7; 12 bases agree with TRBD2. The CDR3 length is 15 residues. Looked up from germline, CDR1 is MNHNS and CDR2 is SASEGT. V shed 5 bases, J shed 1 base, and the junction held 3 bases outside the gene matches. CDR3 region: CASSPTSGSSYEQYV. The CDR3 DNA sequence: TGTGCCAGCAGTCCGACTAGCGGGAGTTCCTACGAGCAGTACGTC.

This clone was found once. V gene TRBV11-3 combines with J gene TRBJ2-1; 12 bases align to TRBD2. Germline CDR1 and CDR2: SGHNT and YENEEA. V was pared by 5 bases and J by 9 bases, with 11 bases of the junction left unmatched. The CDR3 totals 16 residues. CDR3 nucleotide sequence: TGTGCCAGCAGCCGCGCGACTAGCGGGAGTCGTCCTGAGCAGTTCTTC. Amino acid sequence: CASSRATSGSRPEQFF. The entire variable domain, with the rest obtained from reference TRBV11-3 and TRBJ2-1, is as follows: EAGVVQSPRYKIIEKKQPVAFWCNPISGHNTLYWYLQNLGQGPELLIRYENEEAVDDSQLPKDRFSAERLKGVDSTLKIQPAELGDSAVYLCASSRATSGSRPEQFFGPGTRLTVL.